These 4 T cell receptor beta chains came from one sample sequenced in a study of cytomegalovirus exposure and HLA in healthy donors. 60 Vbeta and 13 Jbeta primers were used in PCR. The assay was immunoSEQ multiplex PCR, and TCRdb's table has in-frame clones only and misses some. The table has under 100,000 clones, around three quarters seen once. Sequencing was performed on PBMCs. The source of these receptors is a woman between 45 and 65 years old in good health and CMV-seropositive.

The chain recombines TRBV28 with TRBJ2-7; tentative D call: TRBD2 (6 bases). Germline lookup yields CDR1 MDHEN and CDR2 SYDVKM. Trimming pared 7 bases from V and 7 bases from J, leaving 11 bases between. This CDR3 region has 11 residues. The CDR3 sequence is CASMGGWEQYF. Here the CDR3 DNA reads TGTGCCAGCATGGGGGGTTGGGAGCAGTACTTC.

The chain uses TRBV19 and TRBJ1-1; 7 nucleotides match TRBD1. V trimming: 10 bases; J trimming: 5 bases; junction bases outside the gene matches: 10. CDR1 and CDR2 (germline): LNHDA, SQIVND (reference sequence). This CDR3 has 13 amino acids. CDR3 in amino acids: CATRQGWGTEAFF. DNA of the CDR3: TGTGCCACCCGACAGGGTTGGGGAACTGAAGCTTTCTTT. The variable domain in full, completed from reference TRBV19 and TRBJ1-1, reads DGGITQSPKYLFRKEGQNVTLSCEQNLNHDAMYWYRQDPGQGLRLIYYSQIVNDFQKGDIAEGYSVSREKKESFPLTVTSAQKNPTAFYLCATRQGWGTEAFFGQGTRLTVV.

The chain joins TRBV6-5 to TRBJ1-5; D is undetermined. V gave up 5 bases and J gave up 3 bases, with 14 bases separating them. This CDR3 comprises 15 residues. Germline V gene sequence: CDR1 MNHEY, CDR2 SVGAGI. The CDR3 sequence is CASSKVPGLNQPQHF. CDR3 nucleotide sequence: TGTGCCAGCAGTAAAGTTCCGGGTCTCAATCAGCCCCAGCATTTT.

V is TRBV7-2 and J is TRBJ1-5; no clear D gene. V gave up 0 bases and J gave up 7 bases, with 13 bases separating them. Per the germline V gene, CDR1 is SGHTA and CDR2 is FQGNSA. The CDR3 length is 15 residues. The CDR3 region is CASSLAGGNGQPQHF. The CDR3 nucleotides read TGTGCCAGCAGCTTAGCAGGCGGGAACGGGCAGCCCCAGCATTTT.